The present T cell receptor beta chain was sequenced within a study of T-cell reconstitution after alpha-beta-depleted transplantation in children. Study-level results: Newly made T cells mostly supplied T-cell counts and diversity one year after transplant. There were reportedly several hundred expanded graft clones from which alpha-beta T cells came about two months after transplant. It was surviving recipient T cells and thymic progenitors that gave some patients high TCRbeta diversity at day 60.

This clonotype was seen ten or more times. Antigen unknown. Library preparation (for TCRbeta) was performed with unique molecular identifiers. TCRdb called the PCR reads again in MiXCR, with one record for every CDR3 protein. The sample carries 200,000 to 250,000 distinct CDR3 sequences, approximately 10% recorded once. Germline V gene lookup returns CDR1 SGHRS and CDR2 YFSETQ. After removal of 1 base from V and 6 bases from J, the junction contained 8 bases not matched to a gene. This CDR3 comprises 17 residues. Source: PBMCs, taken before TCRalphabeta/CD19-depleted stem cell transplant. This chain joins TRBV5-1 and TRBJ2-3, with 13 bases identical to TRBD2. This TCR came from a child younger than two with acute myeloid leukemia, due to receive a stem cell transplant. CDR3: CASSLTSGGAIRDTQYF. CDR3 DNA: TGCGCCAGCAGCTTGACTAGCGGGGGGGCGATCCGTGATACGCAGTATTTT. Variable domain in full (rest from reference TRBV5-1 and TRBJ2-3): KAGVTQTPRYLIKTRGQQVTLSCSPISGHRSVSWYQQTPGQGLQFLFEYFSETQRNKGNFPGRFSGRQFSNSRSEMNVSTLELGDSALYLCASSLTSGGAIRDTQYFGPGTRLTVL.